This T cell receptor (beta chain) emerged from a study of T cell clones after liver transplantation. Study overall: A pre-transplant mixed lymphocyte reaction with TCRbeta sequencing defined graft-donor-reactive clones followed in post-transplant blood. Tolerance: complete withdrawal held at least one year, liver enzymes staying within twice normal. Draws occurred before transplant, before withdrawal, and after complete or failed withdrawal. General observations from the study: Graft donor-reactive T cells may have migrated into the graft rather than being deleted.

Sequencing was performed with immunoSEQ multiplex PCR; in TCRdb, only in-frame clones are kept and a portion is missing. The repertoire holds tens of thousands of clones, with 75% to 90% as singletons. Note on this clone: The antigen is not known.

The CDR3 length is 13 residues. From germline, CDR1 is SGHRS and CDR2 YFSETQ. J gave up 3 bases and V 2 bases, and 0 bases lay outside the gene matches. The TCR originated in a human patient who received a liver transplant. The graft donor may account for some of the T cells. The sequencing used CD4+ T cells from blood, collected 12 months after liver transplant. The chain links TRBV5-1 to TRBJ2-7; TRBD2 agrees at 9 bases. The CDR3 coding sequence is TGCGCCAGCAGCTTACTAGCGGGCTACGAGCAGTACTTC. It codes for CASSLLAGYEQYF.